Listed below are T cell receptor beta chains from one sample, sequenced in a study of cytomegalovirus exposure and HLA in healthy donors. The method was immunoSEQ multiplex PCR; TCRdb's version includes in-frame clones alone and lacks a portion of them. The table includes about 230,000 clones, just under 80% detected once. Sequencing used PBMCs. The receptors originated from a boy aged 5-17 years in good health and CMV-seronegative. CDR3s include the opening cysteine and the closing phenylalanine or tryptophan. D genes are given only for firm matches. Size values are once, few and many counts, or a class for expanded clones, and some rows have none.

size: .
D: .
V: TRBV10-2
J: TRBJ2-7
CDR3: CASTVGGGEQYF
DNA: TGCGCCAGCACTGTAGGGGGTGGCGAGCAGTACTTC

size: .
D: .
V: TRBV7-6
J: TRBJ1-4
CDR3: CASSLTLLQGGVEKLFF
DNA: TGTGCCAGCAGCTTAACCCTTCTACAGGGTGGTGTTGAAAAACTGTTTTTT

size: once
D: TRBD1
V: TRBV5-1
J: TRBJ1-1
CDR3: CASSLTGTGRSTEAFF
DNA: TGCGCCAGCAGCCTCACTGGGACAGGGAGGAGCACTGAAGCTTTCTTT

size: once
D: .
V: TRBV4-2
J: TRBJ2-1
CDR3: CASSQVGLGGRFPYNEQFF
DNA: TGTGCCAGCAGCCAAGTAGGCCTGGGGGGTAGGTTCCCCTACAATGAGCAGTTCTTC

size: .
D: .
V: TRBV29-1
J: TRBJ2-7
CDR3: CSVISYEQYF
DNA: TGCAGCGTAATTTCTTACGAGCAGTACTTC

size: .
D: TRBD2
V: TRBV14
J: TRBJ2-1
CDR3: CASSPWTSGRHRFF
DNA: TGTGCCAGCAGCCCCTGGACTAGCGGGAGGCACAGGTTCTTC

size: .
D: .
V: TRBV27
J: TRBJ2-7
CDR3: CASSLEGRKDEQYF
DNA: TGTGCCAGCAGTTTAGAGGGTCGTAAGGACGAGCAGTACTTC

size: once
D: TRBD1
V: TRBV30
J: TRBJ2-7
CDR3: CAWSATGAEQYF
DNA: TGTGCCTGGAGTGCGACAGGGGCCGAGCAGTACTTC

size: .
D: TRBD1
V: TRBV5-5
J: TRBJ2-7
CDR3: CASSSGQGSYEQYF
DNA: TGTGCCAGCAGCTCGGGACAGGGGTCCTACGAGCAGTACTTC

size: .
D: .
V: TRBV6-5
J: TRBJ2-4
CDR3: CASSPSGLGSEYF
DNA: TGTGCCAGCAGCCCGTCGGGATTAGGGTCGGAGTACTTC

size: .
D: .
V: TRBV5-4
J: TRBJ1-1
CDR3: CASSRTSSMNTEAFF
DNA: TGTGCCAGCAGCAGGACTTCCAGCATGAACACTGAAGCTTTCTTT

size: .
D: TRBD1
V: TRBV29-1
J: TRBJ2-3
CDR3: CSGSPGGSTDTQYF
DNA: TGCAGCGGCTCCCCAGGGGGCAGCACAGATACGCAGTATTTT

size: .
D: TRBD2
V: TRBV5-1
J: TRBJ2-3
CDR3: CASSPSTSGGGKKDTQYF
DNA: TGCGCCAGCAGCCCCTCTACTAGCGGGGGGGGGAAGAAAGATACGCAGTATTTT

size: once
D: .
V: TRBV7-2
J: TRBJ1-2
CDR3: CASSFDSNYGYTF
DNA: TGTGCCAGCAGCTTCGACAGTAACTATGGCTACACCTTC

size: .
D: .
V: TRBV6-4
J: TRBJ2-3
CDR3: CASSDSGDGADTQYF
DNA: TGTGCCAGCAGTGACTCGGGAGATGGGGCAGATACGCAGTATTTT

size: .
D: .
V: TRBV10-1
J: TRBJ2-7
CDR3: CASSDAGSRYEQYF
DNA: TGCGCCAGCAGTGATGCAGGGTCTAGGTACGAGCAGTACTTC

size: .
D: .
V: TRBV19
J: TRBJ1-1
CDR3: CASSERASEAFF
DNA: TGTGCCAGTAGTGAGAGGGCTTCTGAAGCTTTCTTT

size: .
D: TRBD2
V: TRBV27
J: TRBJ2-3
CDR3: CASSWTSGDTQYF
DNA: TGTGCCAGCAGTTGGACTAGCGGGGATACGCAGTATTTT

size: .
D: .
V: TRBV19
J: TRBJ1-2
CDR3: CASSMGSGYTF
DNA: TGTGCCAGTAGTATGGGCAGTGGCTACACCTTC

size: few
D: TRBD1
V: TRBV2
J: TRBJ2-5
CDR3: CARDRGFGETQYF
DNA: TGTGCCAGGGACAGGGGCTTCGGAGAGACCCAGTACTTC

size: .
D: TRBD1
V: TRBV10-1
J: TRBJ1-5
CDR3: CASRAGGRDQPQHF
DNA: TGCGCCAGCAGGGCAGGGGGCAGGGATCAGCCCCAGCATTTT

size: .
D: TRBD2
V: TRBV5-1
J: TRBJ2-1
CDR3: CASRPLAGTSYNEQFF
DNA: TGCGCCAGCAGGCCACTAGCGGGGACCTCCTACAATGAGCAGTTCTTC

size: .
D: .
V: TRBV7-6
J: TRBJ2-2
CDR3: CASSFVPVNTGELFF
DNA: TGTGCCAGCAGCTTTGTTCCGGTTAACACCGGGGAGCTGTTTTTT

size: .
D: .
V: TRBV29-1
J: TRBJ1-1
CDR3: CSVTRSGVNTEAFF
DNA: TGCAGCGTTACCCGATCCGGGGTGAACACTGAAGCTTTCTTT

size: .
D: .
V: TRBV30
J: TRBJ2-3
CDR3: CAWSRLAQSTDTQYF
DNA: TGTGCCTGGAGTAGGCTAGCCCAGAGCACAGATACGCAGTATTTT

size: .
D: .
V: TRBV7-9
J: TRBJ2-7
CDR3: CASSLFRAGAVEQYF
DNA: TGTGCCAGCAGCTTATTTAGGGCGGGGGCGGTCGAGCAGTACTTC

size: .
D: .
V: TRBV19
J: TRBJ1-2
CDR3: CASSPADNYGYTF
DNA: TGTGCCAGTAGTCCCGCGGATAACTATGGCTACACCTTC

size: few
D: TRBD2
V: TRBV11-2
J: TRBJ2-1
CDR3: CASSLKGGAGRRSYNEQFF
DNA: TGTGCCAGCAGCTTAAAGGGAGGGGCGGGGCGTCGCTCCTACAATGAGCAGTTCTTC

size: .
D: TRBD1
V: TRBV9
J: TRBJ1-1
CDR3: CASSATGGQTEAFF
DNA: TGTGCCAGCAGCGCAACAGGGGGGCAGACTGAAGCTTTCTTT

size: once
D: .
V: TRBV6-1
J: TRBJ2-7
CDR3: CASVKTGQRTYEQYF
DNA: TGTGCCAGCGTCAAGACAGGACAGCGAACCTACGAGCAGTACTTC

size: .
D: .
V: TRBV2
J: TRBJ1-2
CDR3: CASSGPDSINYGYTF
DNA: TGTGCCAGCAGTGGCCCGGACAGCATTAACTATGGCTACACCTTC

size: .
D: .
V: TRBV25-1
J: TRBJ2-7
CDR3: CASSEWSAYEQYF
DNA: TGTGCCAGCAGTGAATGGTCAGCCTACGAGCAGTACTTC

size: .
D: .
V: TRBV11-2
J: TRBJ1-1
CDR3: CASSLLGLLNTEAFF
DNA: TGTGCCAGCAGCTTATTAGGACTACTGAACACTGAAGCTTTCTTT

size: .
D: .
V: TRBV5-1
J: TRBJ2-7
CDR3: CASSYRIKAYEQYF
DNA: TGCGCCAGCAGCTACAGGATTAAGGCCTACGAGCAGTACTTC

size: .
D: TRBD1
V: TRBV13
J: TRBJ1-2
CDR3: CASSRAGGGYTF
DNA: TGTGCCAGCAGCCGGGCAGGGGGGGGCTACACCTTC

size: .
D: .
V: TRBV5-4
J: TRBJ2-3
CDR3: CASYPRGVSRPSTDTQYF
DNA: TGTGCCAGCTATCCCCGGGGTGTATCCCGGCCAAGCACAGATACGCAGTATTTT

size: once
D: .
V: TRBV9
J: TRBJ1-2
CDR3: CASSVDGGGYTF
DNA: TGTGCCAGCAGCGTAGACGGGGGGGGCTACACCTTC

size: .
D: .
V: TRBV7-7
J: TRBJ2-7
CDR3: CASSLEWAGSEQYF
DNA: TGTGCCAGCAGCTTAGAGTGGGCAGGCAGTGAGCAGTACTTC

size: .
D: .
V: TRBV5-6
J: TRBJ1-2
CDR3: CASSLDLLLLNYGYTF
DNA: TGTGCCAGCAGCTTGGATCTTCTACTTCTTAACTATGGCTACACCTTC

size: .
D: TRBD1
V: TRBV5-6
J: TRBJ1-2
CDR3: CASSFPDGTGDGYTF
DNA: TGTGCCAGCAGCTTTCCCGACGGGACAGGGGATGGCTACACCTTC

size: .
D: .
V: TRBV15
J: TRBJ2-3
CDR3: CATSRVGVWSTDTQYF
DNA: TGTGCCACCAGCAGAGTAGGGGTATGGAGCACAGATACGCAGTATTTT

size: .
D: TRBD2
V: TRBV7-3
J: TRBJ2-1
CDR3: CASSFPGGAQFF
DNA: TGTGCCAGCAGCTTCCCCGGGGGGGCGCAGTTCTTC

size: .
D: .
V: TRBV5-1
J: TRBJ2-3
CDR3: CASAVTDTQYF
DNA: TGCGCGAGCGCGGTCACAGATACGCAGTATTTT

size: .
D: .
V: TRBV23-1
J: TRBJ1-5
CDR3: CATPITAQDNNQPQHF
DNA: TGCGCCACACCGATTACAGCCCAGGACAACAATCAGCCCCAGCATTTT

size: .
D: TRBD1
V: TRBV2
J: TRBJ1-2
CDR3: CASIPQGAGYGYTF
DNA: TGTGCCAGCATTCCCCAGGGGGCTGGCTATGGCTACACCTTC

size: .
D: TRBD1
V: TRBV5-1
J: TRBJ1-1
CDR3: CASSLLTLGDREAFF
DNA: TGCGCCAGCAGCTTGCTTACACTAGGGGACAGAGAAGCTTTCTTT

size: .
D: .
V: TRBV7-2
J: TRBJ2-7
CDR3: CASSFLYEQYF
DNA: TGTGCCAGCAGCTTTCTCTACGAGCAGTACTTC